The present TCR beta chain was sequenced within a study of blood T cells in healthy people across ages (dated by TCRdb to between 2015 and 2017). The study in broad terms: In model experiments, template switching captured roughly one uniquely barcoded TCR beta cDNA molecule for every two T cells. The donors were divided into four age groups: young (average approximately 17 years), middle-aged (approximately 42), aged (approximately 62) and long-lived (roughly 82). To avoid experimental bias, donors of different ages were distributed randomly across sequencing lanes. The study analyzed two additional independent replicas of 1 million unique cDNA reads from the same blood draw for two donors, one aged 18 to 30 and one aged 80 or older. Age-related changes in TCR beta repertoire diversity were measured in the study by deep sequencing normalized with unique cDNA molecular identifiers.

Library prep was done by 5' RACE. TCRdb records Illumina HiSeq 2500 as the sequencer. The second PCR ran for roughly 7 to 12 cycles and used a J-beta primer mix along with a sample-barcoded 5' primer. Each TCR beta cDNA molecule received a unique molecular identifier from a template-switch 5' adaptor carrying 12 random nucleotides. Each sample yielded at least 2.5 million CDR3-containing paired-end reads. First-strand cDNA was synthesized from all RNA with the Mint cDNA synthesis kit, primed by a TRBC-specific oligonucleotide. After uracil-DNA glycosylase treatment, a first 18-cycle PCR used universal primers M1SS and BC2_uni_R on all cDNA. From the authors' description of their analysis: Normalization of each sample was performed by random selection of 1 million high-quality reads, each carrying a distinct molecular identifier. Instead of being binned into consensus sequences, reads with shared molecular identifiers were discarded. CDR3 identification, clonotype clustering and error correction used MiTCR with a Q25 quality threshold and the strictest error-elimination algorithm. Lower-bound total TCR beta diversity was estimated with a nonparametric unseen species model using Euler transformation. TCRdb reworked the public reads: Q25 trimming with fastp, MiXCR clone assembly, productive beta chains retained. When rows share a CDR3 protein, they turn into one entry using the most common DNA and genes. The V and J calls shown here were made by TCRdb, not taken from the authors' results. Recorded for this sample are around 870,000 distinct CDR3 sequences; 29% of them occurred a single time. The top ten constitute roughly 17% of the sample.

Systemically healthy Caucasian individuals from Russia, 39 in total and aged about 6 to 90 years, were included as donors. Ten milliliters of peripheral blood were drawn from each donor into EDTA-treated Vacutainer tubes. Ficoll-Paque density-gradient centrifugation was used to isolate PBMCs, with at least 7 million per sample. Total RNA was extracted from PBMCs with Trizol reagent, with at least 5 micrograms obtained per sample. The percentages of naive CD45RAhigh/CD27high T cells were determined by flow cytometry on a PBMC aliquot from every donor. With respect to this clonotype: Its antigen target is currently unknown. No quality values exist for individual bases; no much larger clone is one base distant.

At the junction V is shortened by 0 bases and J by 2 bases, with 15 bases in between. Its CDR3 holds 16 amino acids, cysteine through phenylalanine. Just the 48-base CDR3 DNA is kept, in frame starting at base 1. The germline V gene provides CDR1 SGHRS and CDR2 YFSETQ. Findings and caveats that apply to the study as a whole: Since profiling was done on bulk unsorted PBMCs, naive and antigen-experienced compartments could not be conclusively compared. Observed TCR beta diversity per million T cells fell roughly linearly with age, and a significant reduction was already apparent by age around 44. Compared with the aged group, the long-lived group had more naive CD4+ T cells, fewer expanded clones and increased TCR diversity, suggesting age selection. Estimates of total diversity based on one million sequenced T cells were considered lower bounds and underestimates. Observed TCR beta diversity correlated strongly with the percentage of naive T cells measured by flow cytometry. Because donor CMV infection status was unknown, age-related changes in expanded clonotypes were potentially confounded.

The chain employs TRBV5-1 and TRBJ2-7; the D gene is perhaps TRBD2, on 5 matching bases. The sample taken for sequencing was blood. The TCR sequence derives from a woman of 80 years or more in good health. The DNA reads TGCGCCAGCAGCTTGGAACAGCGGCATCCACCCTACGAGCAGTACTTC. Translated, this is CASSLEQRHPPYEQYF.